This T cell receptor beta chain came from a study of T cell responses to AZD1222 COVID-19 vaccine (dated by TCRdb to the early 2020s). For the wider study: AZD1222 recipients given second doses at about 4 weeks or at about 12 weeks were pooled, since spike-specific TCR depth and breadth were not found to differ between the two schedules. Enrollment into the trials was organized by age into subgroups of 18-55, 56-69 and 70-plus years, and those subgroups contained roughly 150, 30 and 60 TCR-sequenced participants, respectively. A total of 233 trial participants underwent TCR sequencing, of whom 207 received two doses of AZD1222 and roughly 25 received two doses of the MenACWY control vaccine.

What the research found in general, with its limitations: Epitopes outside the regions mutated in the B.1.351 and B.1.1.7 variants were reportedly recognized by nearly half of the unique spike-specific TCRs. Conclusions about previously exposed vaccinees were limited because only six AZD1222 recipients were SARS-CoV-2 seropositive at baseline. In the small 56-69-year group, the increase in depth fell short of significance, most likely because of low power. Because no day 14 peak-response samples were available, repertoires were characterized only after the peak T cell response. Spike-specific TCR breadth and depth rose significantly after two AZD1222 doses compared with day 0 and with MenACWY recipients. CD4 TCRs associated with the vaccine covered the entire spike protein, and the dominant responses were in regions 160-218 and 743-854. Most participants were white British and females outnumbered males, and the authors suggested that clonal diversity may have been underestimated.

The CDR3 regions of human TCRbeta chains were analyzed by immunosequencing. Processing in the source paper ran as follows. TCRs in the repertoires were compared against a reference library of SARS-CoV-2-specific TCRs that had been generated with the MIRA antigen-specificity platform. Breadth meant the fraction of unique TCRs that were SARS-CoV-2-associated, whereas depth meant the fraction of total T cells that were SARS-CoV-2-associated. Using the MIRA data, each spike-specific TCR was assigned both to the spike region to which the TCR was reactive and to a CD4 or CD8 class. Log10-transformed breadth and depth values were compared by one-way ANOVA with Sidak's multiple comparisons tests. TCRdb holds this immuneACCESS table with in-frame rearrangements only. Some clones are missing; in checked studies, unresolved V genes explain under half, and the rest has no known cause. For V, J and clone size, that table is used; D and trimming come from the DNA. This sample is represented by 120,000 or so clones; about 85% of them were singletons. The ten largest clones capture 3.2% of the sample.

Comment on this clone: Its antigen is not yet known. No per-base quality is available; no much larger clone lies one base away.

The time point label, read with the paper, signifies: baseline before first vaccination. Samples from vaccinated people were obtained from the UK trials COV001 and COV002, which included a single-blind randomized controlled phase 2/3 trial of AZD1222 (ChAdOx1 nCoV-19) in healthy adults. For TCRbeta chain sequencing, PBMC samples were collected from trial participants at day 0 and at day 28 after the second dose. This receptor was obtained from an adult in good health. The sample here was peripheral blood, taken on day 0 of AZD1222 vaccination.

CDR3 reads: CASNQFGQGEGPQHF. The DNA reads as follows: TGTGCCAGCAATCAATTTGGACAGGGGGAAGGGCCCCAGCATTTT. The chain couples TRBV2 to TRBJ1-5; 10 of the junction bases match TRBD1. The germline V gene specifies SNHLY as CDR1 and FYNNEI as CDR2. Trimmed from V: 7 bases; trimmed from J: 9 bases; junction bases lacking a gene match: 12. The CDR3 spans 15 residues, from the cysteine through the phenylalanine. Left in the record is the CDR3 DNA by itself, 45 bases read in frame from the first base.